This T cell receptor (beta chain) was obtained from a study of T cells in Graves' hyperthyroidism and ophthalmopathy. This clonotype was seen at least ten times. V dropped 5 bases and J dropped 8 bases, with 13 bases sitting between them. The CDR3 covers 13 residues. Germline V gene data show CDR1 as SNHLY and CDR2 as FYNNEI. Regions amplified from RNA transcripts were the TCR beta CDR3 regions. The HTBI primer set was used in a first-round RT-PCR of the TCR CDR3. TCRdb fed the multiplex PCR reads into MiXCR, producing one record per CDR3 protein. Of about 640,000 distinct CDR3 sequences in the sample, around 20% are singletons; the top ten hold roughly a third. Each diagnosis was grounded in clinical symptoms, serum thyroxine and TRAb, thyroid ultrasound, and orbital computed tomography.

This sequence originates from a man aged 25-45 years with Graves' ophthalmopathy. The J gene is TRBJ2-4, the V gene TRBV2; D not resolved. The specimen sequenced was blood. This CDR3 is CASSSQSGDIQYF. For the CDR3, the DNA is TGTGCCAGCAGTTCTCAATCCGGAGACATTCAGTACTTC. The full variable domain, rest sourced from reference TRBV2 and TRBJ2-4, is EPEVTQTPSHQVTQMGQEVILRCVPISNHLYFYWYRQILGQKVEFLVSFYNNEISEKSEIFDDQFSVERPDGSNFTLKIRSTKLEDSAMYFCASSSQSGDIQYFGAGTRLSVL.